This is a list of T cell receptor beta chains from one sample in a study of identifying expanded T cells in peripheral blood. Libraries were prepared by immunoSEQ multiplex PCR; TCRdb keeps only in-frame clonotypes and omits some of them. The profile covers roughly 100,000 clones, with 70% to 90% appearing a single time and around 14% taken by the ten largest. What was sequenced was blood. The receptors derive from a person between 18 and 70 years old in good health. Both conserved end residues are part of each CDR3. The order of the fields is V gene, clone size, D gene, J gene, CDR3 DNA, CDR3 protein. A D gene is named only where the DNA matches it firmly. Clone size is stated in some rows and not others, as once, few, many or a class when expanded.

>TRBV4-3|-|-|TRBJ2-5
TGCGCCAGCAGCCCCAGGCCCGGGGAGACCCAGTACTTC
CASSPRPGETQYF
>TRBV5-1|-|-|TRBJ1-1
TGCGCCAGCACCTTGGATGAGTACGACACTGAAGCTTTCTTT
CASTLDEYDTEAFF
>TRBV6-1|-|-|TRBJ2-1
TGTGCCAGCGGGGACAATGAGCAGTTCTTC
CASGDNEQFF
>TRBV7-2|-|-|TRBJ1-1
TGTGCCAGCAGCCCAGGACCCGGGACGACAGCTTTCTTT
CASSPGPGTTAFF
>TRBV19|-|-|TRBJ1-2
TGTGCCAGTAGTATAGGCTCTAACTATGGCTACACCTTC
CASSIGSNYGYTF
>TRBV29-1|-|-|TRBJ2-1
TGCAGCGTTCGGAACAATGAGCAGTTCTTC
CSVRNNEQFF
>TRBV30|-|-|TRBJ2-7
TGTGCCTGGGCTTCAGGGTTCTACGAGCAGTACTTC
CAWASGFYEQYF
>TRBV10-3|once|-|TRBJ2-1
TGTGCCATCAGTGAGTCGTCCCCATCTCCGTCTAGCTCCTACAATGAGCAGTTCTTC
CAISESSPSPSSSYNEQFF
>TRBV2|-|-|TRBJ2-5
TGTGCCAGCAGCCTTCAAGAGACCCAGTACTTC
CASSLQETQYF
>TRBV27|once|TRBD1|TRBJ2-7
TGTGCCAGCAGAATACTCGGGACAGGGGGCAACGAGCAGTACTTC
CASRILGTGGNEQYF
>TRBV2|-|TRBD1|TRBJ1-1
TGTGCCAGCAGCCGGGACAGGGGCACTGAAGCTTTCTTT
CASSRDRGTEAFF
>TRBV27|-|-|TRBJ1-2
TGTGCCAGCAGTTTAAAGGCCGCGGGGGGCTACACCTTC
CASSLKAAGGYTF
>TRBV6-5|-|TRBD2|TRBJ2-3
TGTGCCAGCAGTTACTCGCGACTAGCGGGGGGAGATACGCAGTATTTT
CASSYSRLAGGDTQYF
>TRBV2|-|TRBD1|TRBJ1-2
TGTGCCAGCAGTGATCACTCCCGGGACAGGCCCTACACCTTC
CASSDHSRDRPYTF
>TRBV4-1|-|-|TRBJ1-2
TGCGCCAGCAGCCAAGGGATTAAGGAAGGTGGCTACACCTTC
CASSQGIKEGGYTF
>TRBV6-5|-|-|TRBJ2-1
TGTGCCACCGCCCGGGGGCGGGCGAGCAATGAGCAGTTCTTC
CATARGRASNEQFF
>TRBV6-6|few|-|TRBJ2-1
TGTGCCAGCAGCCCGACGGACAATGAGCAGTTCTTC
CASSPTDNEQFF
>TRBV9|-|TRBD1|TRBJ2-2
TGTGCCAGCAGCGTGCGACAGGGCGGTGGCACTGGGGAGCTGTTTTTT
CASSVRQGGGTGELFF
>TRBV25-1|-|-|TRBJ2-2
TGTGCCAGCAGTGAGAGTAGGGGAGAGGTCGGGGAGCTGTTTTTT
CASSESRGEVGELFF
>TRBV7-2|-|TRBD1|TRBJ1-2
TGTGCCAGCAGCTTCCTACAGGGGAACTATGGCTACACCTTC
CASSFLQGNYGYTF
>TRBV5-1|-|-|TRBJ2-3
TGCGCCAGCAGCCCCCGGGGTTCGGATACGCAGTATTTT
CASSPRGSDTQYF
>TRBV29-1|-|-|TRBJ2-5
TGCAGCGTTGTATACCCAGATCAGACCCAGTACTTC
CSVVYPDQTQYF
>TRBV28|-|-|TRBJ2-7
TGTGCCAGCAGTGGGGCGGGGACCCTACGCTACGAGCAGTACTTC
CASSGAGTLRYEQYF
>TRBV23-1|-|-|TRBJ1-2
TGCGCCAGCAGCCCCACAAACCGCTATGGCTACACCTTC
CASSPTNRYGYTF
>TRBV19|-|-|TRBJ1-1
TGTGCCAGTAGTATGGTGGGGGGCTTACCGATGAACACTGAAGCTTTCTTT
CASSMVGGLPMNTEAFF
>TRBV14|-|-|TRBJ1-2
TGTGCCAGCAGCCAAGATGGGGGGGGCTATGGCTACACCTTC
CASSQDGGGYGYTF
>TRBV9|-|TRBD1|TRBJ1-3
TGTGCCAGCAGCGTAGAGGGACAGGGGGCTGGAAACACCATATATTTT
CASSVEGQGAGNTIYF
>TRBV6-5|once|-|TRBJ1-2
TGTGCCAGCAGGTCCGGGACCAGGGACTATGGCTACACCTTC
CASRSGTRDYGYTF